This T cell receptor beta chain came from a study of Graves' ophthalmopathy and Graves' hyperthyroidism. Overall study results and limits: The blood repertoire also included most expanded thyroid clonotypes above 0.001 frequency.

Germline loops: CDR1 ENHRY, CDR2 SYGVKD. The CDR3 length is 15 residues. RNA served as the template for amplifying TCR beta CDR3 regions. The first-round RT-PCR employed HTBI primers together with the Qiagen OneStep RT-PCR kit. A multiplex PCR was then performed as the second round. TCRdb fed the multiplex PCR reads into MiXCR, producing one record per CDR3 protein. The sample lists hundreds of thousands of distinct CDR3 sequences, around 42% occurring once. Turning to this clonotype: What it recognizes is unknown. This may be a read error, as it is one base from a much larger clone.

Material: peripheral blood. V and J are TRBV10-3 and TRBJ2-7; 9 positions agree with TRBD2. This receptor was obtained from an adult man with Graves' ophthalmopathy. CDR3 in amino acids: CTISPTSGGRYEQYF. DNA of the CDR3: TGTACCATCAGTCCGACTAGCGGCGGTCGCTACGAGCAGTACTTC.